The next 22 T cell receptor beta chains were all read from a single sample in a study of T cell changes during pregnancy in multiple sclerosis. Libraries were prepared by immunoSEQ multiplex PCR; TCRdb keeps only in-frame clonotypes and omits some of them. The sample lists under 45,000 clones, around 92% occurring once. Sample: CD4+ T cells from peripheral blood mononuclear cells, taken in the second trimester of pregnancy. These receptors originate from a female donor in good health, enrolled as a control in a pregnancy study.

CDR3 in amino acids: CASEGGAPHNEQFF. CDR3 nucleotide sequence: TGTGCCTCGGAGGGGGGGGCACCACACAATGAGCAGTTCTTC. The chain has TRBV30 and TRBJ2-1, with a tentative D call TRBD2 (7 bases). V lost 7 bases and J lost 5, with 18 bases in between. This CDR3 is 14 amino acids long. Germline V CDR1 and CDR2: GTSNPN, SVGIG (reference sequence).

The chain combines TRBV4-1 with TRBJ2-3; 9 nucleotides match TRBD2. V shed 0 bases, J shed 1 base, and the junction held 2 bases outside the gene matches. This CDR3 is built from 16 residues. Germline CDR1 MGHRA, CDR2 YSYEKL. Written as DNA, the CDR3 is TGCGCCAGCAGCCAAGAGGAGCGGGGGGGCACAGATACGCAGTATTTT. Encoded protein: CASSQEERGGTDTQYF.

CDR3 sequence reads: CASFNSYGYTF. The CDR3 bases are TGCGCCAGCTTCAACAGCTATGGCTACACCTTC. This sequence joins TRBV5-1 and TRBJ1-2; D is undetermined. This CDR3 region has 11 residues. CDR1 is SGHRS and CDR2 is YFSETQ in the germline V gene. The V and J ends lost 7 bases and 4 bases respectively, with 8 bases between them.

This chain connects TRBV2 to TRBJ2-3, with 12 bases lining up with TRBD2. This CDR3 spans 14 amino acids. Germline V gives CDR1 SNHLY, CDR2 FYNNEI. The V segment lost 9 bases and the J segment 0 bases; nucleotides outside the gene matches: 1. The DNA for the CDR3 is TGTGCCAGGGGGACTAGCGGGAGCACAGATACGCAGTATTTT. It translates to CARGTSGSTDTQYF.

The CDR3 DNA reads as TGCGCCAGCAGCTTGGACACGCAATCTAGCACAGATACGCAGTATTTT. Its protein is CASSLDTQSSTDTQYF. The chain carries TRBV5-1 and TRBJ2-3; D call uncertain. The CDR3 totals 16 residues. The V gene lost 0 bases and the J gene lost 0 bases, with 11 bases spanning the gap. CDR1 is SGHRS, CDR2 YFSETQ, per germline.

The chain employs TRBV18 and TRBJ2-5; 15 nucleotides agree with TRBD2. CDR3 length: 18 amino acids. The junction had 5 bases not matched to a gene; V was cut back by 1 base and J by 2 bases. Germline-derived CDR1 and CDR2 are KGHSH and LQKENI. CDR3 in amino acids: CASSPRTSGGGRQETQYF. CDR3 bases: TGTGCCAGCTCACCACGGACTAGCGGGGGGGGCCGACAAGAGACCCAGTACTTC. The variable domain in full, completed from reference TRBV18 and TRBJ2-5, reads NAGVMQNPRHLVRRRGQEARLRCSPMKGHSHVYWYRQLPEEGLKFMVYLQKENIIDESGMPKERFSAEFPKEGPSILRIQQVVRGDSAAYFCASSPRTSGGGRQETQYFGPGTRLLVL.

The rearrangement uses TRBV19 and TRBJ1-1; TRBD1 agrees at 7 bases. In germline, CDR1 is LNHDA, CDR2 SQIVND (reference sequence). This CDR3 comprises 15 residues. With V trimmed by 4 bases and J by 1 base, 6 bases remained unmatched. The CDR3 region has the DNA TGTGCCAGTAGTAGTAAAAACAGGGGGAACACTGAAGCTTTCTTT. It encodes CASSSKNRGNTEAFF.

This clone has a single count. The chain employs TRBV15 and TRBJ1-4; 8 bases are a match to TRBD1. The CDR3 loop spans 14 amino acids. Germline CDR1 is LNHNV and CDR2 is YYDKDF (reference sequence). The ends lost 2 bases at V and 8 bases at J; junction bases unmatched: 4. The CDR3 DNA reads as TGTGCCACCAGCAGAAGTAGACAGGGGGAAAAACTGTTTTTT. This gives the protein CATSRSRQGEKLFF.

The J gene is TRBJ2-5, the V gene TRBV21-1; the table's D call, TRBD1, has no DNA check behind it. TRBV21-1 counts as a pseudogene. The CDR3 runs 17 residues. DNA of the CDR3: TGTGCCAGCAGAAAATATGCCCCAGGGCCGGGCCGAGAGACCCAGTACTTC. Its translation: CASRKYAPGPGRETQYF.

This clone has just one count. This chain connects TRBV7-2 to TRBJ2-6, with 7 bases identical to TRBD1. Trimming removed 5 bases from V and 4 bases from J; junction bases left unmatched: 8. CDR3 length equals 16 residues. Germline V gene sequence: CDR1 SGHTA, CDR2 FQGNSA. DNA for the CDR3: TGTGCCAGCAGCGTTAGACAGGGAGCAGGGGCCAACGTCCTGACTTTC. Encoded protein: CASSVRQGAGANVLTF. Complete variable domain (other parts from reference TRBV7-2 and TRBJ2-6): GAGVSQSPSNKVTEKGKDVELRCDPISGHTALYWYRQSLGQGLEFLIYFQGNSAPDKSGLPSDRFSAERTGGSVSTLTIQRTQQEDSAVYLCASSVRQGAGANVLTFGAGSRLTVL.

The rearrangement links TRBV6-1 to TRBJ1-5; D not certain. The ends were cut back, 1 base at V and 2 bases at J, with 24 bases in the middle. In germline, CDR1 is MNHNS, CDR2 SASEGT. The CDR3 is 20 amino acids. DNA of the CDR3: TGTGCCAGCAGTGAAGAAGGAGGATTTCGTAATCGGATCGGCAATCAGCCCCAGCATTTT. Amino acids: CASSEEGGFRNRIGNQPQHF.

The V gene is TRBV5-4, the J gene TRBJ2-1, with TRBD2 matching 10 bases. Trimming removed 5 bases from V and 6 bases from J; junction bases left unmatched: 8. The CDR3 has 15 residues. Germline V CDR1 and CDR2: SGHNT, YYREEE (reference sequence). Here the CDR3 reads CASSYLASGGNEQFF. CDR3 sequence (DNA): TGTGCCAGCAGTTATTTGGCTAGCGGGGGCAATGAGCAGTTCTTC.

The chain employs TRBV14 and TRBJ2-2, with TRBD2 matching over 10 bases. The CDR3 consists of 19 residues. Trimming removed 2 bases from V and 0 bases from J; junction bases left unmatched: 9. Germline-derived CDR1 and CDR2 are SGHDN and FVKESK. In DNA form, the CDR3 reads TGTGCCAGCAGCCAACGTCCCCAGCGGGGGGGCTCGAACACCGGGGAGCTGTTTTTT. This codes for CASSQRPQRGGSNTGELFF.

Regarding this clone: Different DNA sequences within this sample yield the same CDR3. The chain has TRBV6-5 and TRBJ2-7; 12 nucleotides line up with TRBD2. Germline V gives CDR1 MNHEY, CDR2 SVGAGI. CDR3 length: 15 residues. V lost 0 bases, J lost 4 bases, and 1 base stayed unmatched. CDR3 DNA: TGTGCCAGCAGTTACTCGGGACTAGCGGGTTACGAGCAGTACTTC. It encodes CASSYSGLAGYEQYF.

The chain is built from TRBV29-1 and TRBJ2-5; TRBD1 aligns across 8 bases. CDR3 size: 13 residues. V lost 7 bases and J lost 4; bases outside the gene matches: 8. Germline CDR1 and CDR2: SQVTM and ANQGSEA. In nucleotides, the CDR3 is TGCAGCGGAATTGACAGGGGACGAGAGACCCAGTACTTC. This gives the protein CSGIDRGRETQYF. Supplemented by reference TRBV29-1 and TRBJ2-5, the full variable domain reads SAVISQKPSRDICQRGTSLTIQCQVDSQVTMMFWYRQQPGQSLTLIATANQGSEATYESGFVIDKFPISRPNLTFSTLTVSNMSPEDSSIYLCSGIDRGRETQYFGPGTRLLVL.

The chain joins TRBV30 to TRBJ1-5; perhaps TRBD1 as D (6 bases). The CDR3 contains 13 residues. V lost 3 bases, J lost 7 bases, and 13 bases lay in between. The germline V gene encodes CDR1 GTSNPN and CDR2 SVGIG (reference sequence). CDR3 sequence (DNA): TGTGCCTGGAGCGGGGGGGCTAGGCAGCCCCAGCATTTT. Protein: CAWSGGARQPQHF. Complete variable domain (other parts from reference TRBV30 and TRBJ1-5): SQTIHQWPATLVQPVGSPLSLECTVEGTSNPNLYWYRQAAGRGLQLLFYSVGIGQISSEVPQNLSASRPQDRQFILSSKKLLLSDSGFYLCAWSGGARQPQHFGDGTRLSIL.

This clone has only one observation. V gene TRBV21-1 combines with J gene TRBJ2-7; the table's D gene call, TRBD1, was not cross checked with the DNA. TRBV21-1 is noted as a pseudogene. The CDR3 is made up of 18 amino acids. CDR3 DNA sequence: TGTGCCAGCAGCAAAATTGGGGAACGACAGGGGGCCGTCGGCGAGCAGTACTTC. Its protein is CASSKIGERQGAVGEQYF.

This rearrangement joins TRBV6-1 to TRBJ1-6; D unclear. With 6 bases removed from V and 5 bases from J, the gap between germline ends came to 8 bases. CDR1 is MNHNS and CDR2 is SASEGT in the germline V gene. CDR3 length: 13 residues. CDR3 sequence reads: CASRQSDNSPLHF. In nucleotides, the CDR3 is TGTGCCAGCAGGCAATCGGATAATTCACCCCTCCACTTT.

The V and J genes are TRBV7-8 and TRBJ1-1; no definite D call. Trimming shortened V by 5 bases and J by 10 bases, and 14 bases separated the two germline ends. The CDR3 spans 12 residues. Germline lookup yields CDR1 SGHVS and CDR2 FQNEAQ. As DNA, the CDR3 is TGTGCCAGCAGCCTAATCGCCGGAGTAGCTTTCTTT. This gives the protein CASSLIAGVAFF.

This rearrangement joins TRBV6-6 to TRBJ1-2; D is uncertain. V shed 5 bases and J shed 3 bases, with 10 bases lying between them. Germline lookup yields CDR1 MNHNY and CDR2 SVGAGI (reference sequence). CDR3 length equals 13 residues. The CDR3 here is CASSAGWDYGYTF. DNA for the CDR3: TGTGCCAGCAGTGCCGGGTGGGACTATGGCTACACCTTC.

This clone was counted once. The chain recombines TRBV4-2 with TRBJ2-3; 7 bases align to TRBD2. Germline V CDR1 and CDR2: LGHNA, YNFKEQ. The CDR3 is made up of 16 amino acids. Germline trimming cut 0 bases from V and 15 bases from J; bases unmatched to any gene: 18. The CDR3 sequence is CASSQDGLVFRGDPYF. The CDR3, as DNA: TGTGCCAGCAGCCAAGATGGACTAGTTTTTAGGGGCGACCCATATTTT.

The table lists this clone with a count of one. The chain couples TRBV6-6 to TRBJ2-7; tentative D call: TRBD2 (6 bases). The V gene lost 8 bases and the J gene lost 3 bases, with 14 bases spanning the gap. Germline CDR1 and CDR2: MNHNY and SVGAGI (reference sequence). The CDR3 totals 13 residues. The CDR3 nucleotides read TGTGCCAGCCAGGGAGGAGAGAGCTACGAGCAGTACTTC. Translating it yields CASQGGESYEQYF.